The present entry profiles one T cell receptor beta chain with its context. Its target antigen remains unknown. It has no much larger one-base neighbor in the sample; base qualities were not kept. The record originates from a study of T cell changes during pregnancy in multiple sclerosis (dated by TCRdb to 2018 to 2020). Some background on the complete study: In women with multiple sclerosis, the researchers looked at how the T cell repertoire shifted as pregnancy progressed.

The method behind the library was the immunoSEQ multiplex PCR assay. TCRdb obtained this table from immuneACCESS and retained in-frame rearrangements with V and J assigned. These tables miss some clones; where compared with another copy, unresolved V genes account for less than half of the shortfall, and the remainder is unexplained. The sample data list tens of thousands of clones, and under 95% of these were observed just once. 0.43% of the sample lies in the top ten. CDR1 ENHRY and CDR2 SYGVKD were looked up in the germline V gene. Cut back by 8 bases and 0 bases, the V and J ends lie 7 bases apart. Spanning cysteine to phenylalanine, the CDR3 consists of 12 amino acids. The sequence is cut down to CDR3 DNA, 36 bases in frame from base 1.

The V gene is TRBV10-3 and the J gene is TRBJ1-1; perhaps TRBD1 is the D gene, with 6 bases matching. Here the sequenced sample was CD4+ T cells from peripheral blood mononuclear cells, taken before pregnancy. This clonotype originated in a female donor with multiple sclerosis, enrolled in a pregnancy study. The CDR3 corresponds to CAIGQLNTEAFF. The DNA is TGTGCCATCGGACAGTTGAACACTGAAGCTTTCTTT.